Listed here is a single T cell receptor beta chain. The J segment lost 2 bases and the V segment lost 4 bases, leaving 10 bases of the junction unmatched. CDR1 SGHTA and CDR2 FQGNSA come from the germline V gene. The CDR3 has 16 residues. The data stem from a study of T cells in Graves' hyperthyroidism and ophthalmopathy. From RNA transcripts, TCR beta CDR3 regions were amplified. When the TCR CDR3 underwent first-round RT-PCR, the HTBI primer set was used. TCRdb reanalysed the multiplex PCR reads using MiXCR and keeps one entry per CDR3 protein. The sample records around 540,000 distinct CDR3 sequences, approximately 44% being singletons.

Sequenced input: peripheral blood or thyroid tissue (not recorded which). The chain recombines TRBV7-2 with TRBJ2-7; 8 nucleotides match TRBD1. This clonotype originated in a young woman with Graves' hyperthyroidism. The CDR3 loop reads CASSSDQGAPPYEQYF. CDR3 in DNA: TGTGCCAGCAGCTCCGACCAGGGGGCCCCCCCCTACGAGCAGTACTTC.